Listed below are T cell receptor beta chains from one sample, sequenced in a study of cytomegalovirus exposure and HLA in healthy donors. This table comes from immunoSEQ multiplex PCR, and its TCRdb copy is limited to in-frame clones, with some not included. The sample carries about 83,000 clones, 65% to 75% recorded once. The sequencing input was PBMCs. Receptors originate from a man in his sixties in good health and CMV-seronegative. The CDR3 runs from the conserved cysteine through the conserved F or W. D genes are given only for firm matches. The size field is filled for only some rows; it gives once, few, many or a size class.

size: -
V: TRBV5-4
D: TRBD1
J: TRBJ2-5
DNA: TGTGCCAGCAGCTTGGTGGGACAGCAAGAGACCCAGTACTTC
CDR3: CASSLVGQQETQYF

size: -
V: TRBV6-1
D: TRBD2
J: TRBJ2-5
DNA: TGTGCCAGTACGACTAGCGGGGGGGAGACCCAGTACTTC
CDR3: CASTTSGGETQYF

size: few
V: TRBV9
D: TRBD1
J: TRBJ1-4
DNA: TGTGCCAGCAGCCCCCGCGGGACAGGGGGGGAAAAACTGTTTTTT
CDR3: CASSPRGTGGEKLFF

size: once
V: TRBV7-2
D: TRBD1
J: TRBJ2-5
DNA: TGTGCCAGCAGCTTACGCCGGGGACAGAAAGAGACCCAGTACTTC
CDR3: CASSLRRGQKETQYF

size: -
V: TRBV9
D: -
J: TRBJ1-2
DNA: TGTGCCAGCAGCTTGGACAACAACTATGGCTACACCTTC
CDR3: CASSLDNNYGYTF

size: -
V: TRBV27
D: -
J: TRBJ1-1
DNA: TGTGCCAGCAGTTCCCCGGGTCAGGGTATGGACACTGAAGCTTTCTTT
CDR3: CASSSPGQGMDTEAFF

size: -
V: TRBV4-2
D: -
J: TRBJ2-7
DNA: TGTGCCAGCAGCCAAGATAGGGGCAGGTACTACGAGCAGTACTTC
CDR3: CASSQDRGRYYEQYF

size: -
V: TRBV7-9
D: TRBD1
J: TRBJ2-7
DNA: TGTGCCAGCAGCCCGCGACAGGGCAGCTCCTACGAGCAGTACTTC
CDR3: CASSPRQGSSYEQYF

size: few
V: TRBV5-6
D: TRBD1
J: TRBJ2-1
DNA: TGTGCCAGCAGCTTTAGGACAGGGGCATCCTACAATGAGCAGTTCTTC
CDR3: CASSFRTGASYNEQFF

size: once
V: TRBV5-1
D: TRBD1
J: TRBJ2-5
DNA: TGCGCCAGCAGCTTGTTTTCAGGGGGAGAGACCCAGTACTTC
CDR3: CASSLFSGGETQYF

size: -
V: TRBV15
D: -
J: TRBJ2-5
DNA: TGTGCCACCAGCAGAGATCGTAATAGAGAGACCCAGTACTTC
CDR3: CATSRDRNRETQYF

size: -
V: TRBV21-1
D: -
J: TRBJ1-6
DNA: TGTGCCAGCAGCAAAGCCTCACAGGGGGCCGGTTCACCCCTCCACTTT
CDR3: CASSKASQGAGSPLHF

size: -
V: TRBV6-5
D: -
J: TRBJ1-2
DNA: TGTGCCAGCAGAACCGGAGGGTATGGCTACACCTTC
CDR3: CASRTGGYGYTF

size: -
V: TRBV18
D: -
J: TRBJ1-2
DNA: TGTGCCAGCTCACCACCGATCAGGGAAGGCTACACCTTC
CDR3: CASSPPIREGYTF

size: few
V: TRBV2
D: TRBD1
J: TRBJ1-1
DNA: TGTGCCAGCAGTGTCTTTGGGACAGAGAACACTGAAGCTTTCTTT
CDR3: CASSVFGTENTEAFF

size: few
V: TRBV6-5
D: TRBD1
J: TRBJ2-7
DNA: TGTGCCAGCAGTTACACGGACAGGGGCGAGCAGTACTTC
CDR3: CASSYTDRGEQYF

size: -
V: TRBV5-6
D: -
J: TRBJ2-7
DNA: TGTGCCAGCAGCGCACTCAGCGGCGAGCAGTACTTC
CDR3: CASSALSGEQYF

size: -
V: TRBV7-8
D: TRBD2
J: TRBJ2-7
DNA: TGTGCCAGCAGCTCCCGACTAGCGGGGCTTCACGAGCAGTACTTC
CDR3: CASSSRLAGLHEQYF

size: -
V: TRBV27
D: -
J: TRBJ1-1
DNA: TGTGCCAGCAAAAATCGACAGACCGCGAACACTGAAGCTTTCTTT
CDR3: CASKNRQTANTEAFF

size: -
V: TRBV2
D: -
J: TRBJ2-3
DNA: TGTGCCAGCACCAGGGTCCCGGCGGCATATACGCAGTATTTT
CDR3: CASTRVPAAYTQYF

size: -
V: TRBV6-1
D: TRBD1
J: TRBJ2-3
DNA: TGTGCCAGCACTCTCGAGGGGGCCGGCACAGATACGCAGTATTTT
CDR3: CASTLEGAGTDTQYF

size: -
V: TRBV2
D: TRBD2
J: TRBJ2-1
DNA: TGTGCCAGCAGTGAAAGGGCCTCGGGGGGTAATGAGCAGTTCTTC
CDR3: CASSERASGGNEQFF

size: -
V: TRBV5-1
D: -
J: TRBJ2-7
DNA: TGCGCCAGCAGCTTGACGTCACAGGGAAAGTACGAGCAGTACTTC
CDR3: CASSLTSQGKYEQYF